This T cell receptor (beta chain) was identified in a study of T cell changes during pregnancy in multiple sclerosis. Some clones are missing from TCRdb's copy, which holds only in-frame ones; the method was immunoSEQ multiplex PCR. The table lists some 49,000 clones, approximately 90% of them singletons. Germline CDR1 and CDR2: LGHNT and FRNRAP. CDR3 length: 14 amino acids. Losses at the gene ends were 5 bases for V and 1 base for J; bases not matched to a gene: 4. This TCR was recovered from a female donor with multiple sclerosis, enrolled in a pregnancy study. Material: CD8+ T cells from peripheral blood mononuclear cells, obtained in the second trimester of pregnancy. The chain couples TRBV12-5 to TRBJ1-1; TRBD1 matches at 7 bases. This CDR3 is CASGVWTGNTEAFF. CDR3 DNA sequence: TGTGCTAGTGGTGTCTGGACAGGGAACACTGAAGCTTTCTTT. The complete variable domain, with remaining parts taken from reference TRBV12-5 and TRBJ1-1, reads DARVTQTPRHKVTEMGQEVTMRCQPILGHNTVFWYRQTMMQGLELLAYFRNRAPLDDSGMPKDRFSAEMPDATLATLKIQPSEPRDSAVYFCASGVWTGNTEAFFGQGTRLTVV.